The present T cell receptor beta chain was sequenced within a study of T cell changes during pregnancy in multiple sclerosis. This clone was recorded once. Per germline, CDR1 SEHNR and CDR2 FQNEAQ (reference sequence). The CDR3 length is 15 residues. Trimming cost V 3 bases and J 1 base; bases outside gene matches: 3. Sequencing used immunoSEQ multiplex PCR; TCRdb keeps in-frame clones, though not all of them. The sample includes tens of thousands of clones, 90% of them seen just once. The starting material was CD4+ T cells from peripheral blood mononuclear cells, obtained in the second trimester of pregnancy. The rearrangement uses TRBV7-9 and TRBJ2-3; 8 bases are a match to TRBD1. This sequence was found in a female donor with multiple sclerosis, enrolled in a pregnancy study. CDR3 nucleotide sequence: TGTGCCAGCAGCTTTAAGACAGGGGGCACAGATACGCAGTATTTT. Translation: CASSFKTGGTDTQYF.